This T cell receptor beta chain was recovered during a study of T-cell memory formation after mild COVID-19. Across the study: Clusters of TCRs were largely donor specific.

With respect to this clonotype: What it binds is unknown.

The study, taken as a whole, reports: Cross-reactive memory appears to have joined, as suggested by some responding clones showing up in pre-infection memory. Most CD4+ clones that shrank were in CM and EM, while CD8+ ones turned up in EMRA. Whereas later expanders leaned CD4+, clones contracting day 15 to 85 showed a balanced CD4/CD8 makeup.

TCRdb re-analysed the 5' RACE reads in MiXCR, keeping a single row per CDR3 protein. The table records fewer than 450,000 distinct CDR3 sequences, around 21% of them present only once. This CDR3 is built from 15 residues. V shed 2 bases and J 7 bases; nucleotides not matched to a gene: 5. CDR1 and CDR2 (germline): SGHNT, YENEEA. The TCR comes from an adult woman who had mild COVID-19 (a few samples of this study predate the infection). Cell type and time point are not known. The chain is built from TRBV11-3 and TRBJ2-1; 10 bases line up with TRBD2. Specimen: PBMCs or a T cell subset sorted from them (not recorded which). The CDR3 DNA reads as TGTGCCAGCAGCTTAAGCTCTAGCGGGAGTAATGAGCAGTTCTTC. Its translation: CASSLSSSGSNEQFF.